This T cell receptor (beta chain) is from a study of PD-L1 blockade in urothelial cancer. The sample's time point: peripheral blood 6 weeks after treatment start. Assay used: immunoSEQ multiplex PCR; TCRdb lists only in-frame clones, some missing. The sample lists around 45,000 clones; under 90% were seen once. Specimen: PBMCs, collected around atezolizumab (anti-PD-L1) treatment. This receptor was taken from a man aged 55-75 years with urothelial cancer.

CDR3 protein: CASSYGGERIETQYF. DNA of the CDR3: TGTGCCAGTAGTTACGGGGGAGAACGGATAGAGACCCAGTACTTC. The chain combines TRBV19 with TRBJ2-5, with D possibly being TRBD2 (6 bases). The length of the CDR3 is 15 residues. The V gene's germline CDR1 is LNHDA and CDR2 SQIVND (reference sequence). The ends were cut back, 5 bases at V and 4 bases at J, with 17 bases in the middle.